Below are 32 T cell receptor beta chains sequenced from a single sample in a study of blood T cell repertoires in COVID-19. Produced via immunoSEQ multiplex PCR; TCRdb's table is partial and in-frame only. The sample lists about 87,000 clones, 60% to 80% occurring once. The sequenced sample consisted of peripheral blood. All receptors come from a woman aged 50 to 60 with acute or convalescent COVID-19.

The rearrangement links TRBV29-1 to TRBJ2-6; TRBD1 agrees at 10 bases. Looked up from germline, CDR1 is SQVTM and CDR2 is ANQGSEA. The CDR3 length is 16 residues. The ends lost 5 bases at V and 2 bases at J; junction bases unmatched: 6. CDR3 sequence: CSVSTGTGAGANVLTF. The CDR3 DNA is TGCAGCGTTTCAACCGGGACAGGGGCTGGGGCCAACGTCCTGACTTTC.

The chain couples TRBV6-5 to TRBJ1-1; D is unresolved. This CDR3 region has 15 residues. Trimming took off 6 bases at V and 1 base at J, with 15 bases between the two ends. The germline V gene encodes CDR1 MNHEY and CDR2 SVGAGI. The CDR3 is CASSSFQARNTEAFF. The DNA of the CDR3 is TGTGCCAGCAGCTCCTTCCAGGCGAGGAACACTGAAGCTTTCTTT.

This chain uses TRBV6-4 with TRBJ2-3, with a possible D match to TRBD2 (5 bases). The V gene lost 6 bases and the J gene lost 5 bases, with 15 bases spanning the gap. The CDR3 length is 14 residues. Germline values: CDR1 MRHNA, CDR2 SNTAGT. In nucleotides, the CDR3 is TGTGCCAGCAGCGAGTACCCTGCGGGAGATACGCAGTATTTT. Translation: CASSEYPAGDTQYF.

This clone was seen more than once but under ten times. This chain links TRBV19 with TRBJ1-1; TRBD1 might be the D (6 bases). This CDR3 region has 12 residues. From germline, CDR1 is LNHDA and CDR2 SQIVND (reference sequence). V shed 2 bases and J shed 8 bases, with 9 bases lying between them. This CDR3 is CASSILRGEAFF. CDR3 in DNA: TGTGCCAGTAGTATATTAAGGGGGGAAGCTTTCTTT. Full variable domain (rest looked up from reference TRBV19 and TRBJ1-1): DGGITQSPKYLFRKEGQNVTLSCEQNLNHDAMYWYRQDPGQGLRLIYYSQIVNDFQKGDIAEGYSVSREKKESFPLTVTSAQKNPTAFYLCASSILRGEAFFGQGTRLTVV.

V gene TRBV19 combines with J gene TRBJ1-2; 9 nucleotides line up with TRBD1. CDR3 length: 12 amino acids. Losses at the gene ends were 10 bases for V and 4 bases for J; bases not matched to a gene: 4. Germline values: CDR1 LNHDA, CDR2 SQIVND (reference sequence). CDR3 DNA sequence: TGTGCCACCATGACAGGGGGCTATGGCTACACCTTC. Amino acids: CATMTGGYGYTF.

This clone is a singleton in its sample. The chain is built from TRBV6-5 and TRBJ1-1; no reliable D call. The CDR3 is 14 residues long. In germline, CDR1 is MNHEY, CDR2 SVGAGI. Trimming removed 6 bases at V and 1 base at J, with 12 bases between. The CDR3 here is CASRDGLTNTEAFF. DNA of the CDR3: TGTGCCAGCAGGGATGGGCTGACGAACACTGAAGCTTTCTTT.

The gene calls are TRBV4-2 and TRBJ2-3; 8 nucleotides match TRBD2. CDR1 and CDR2 from the germline V gene are LGHNA and YNFKEQ. CDR3 length: 14 residues. V trimming: 5 bases; J trimming: 4 bases; junction bases outside the gene matches: 5. CDR3 bases: TGTGCCAGCAGCTCCGGGGGGGCCCCAGATACGCAGTATTTT. It encodes CASSSGGAPDTQYF.

This chain links TRBV5-1 with TRBJ2-3, with TRBD1 as a possible D gene (5 bases). The V end lost 0 bases, the J end lost 6 bases, and 11 bases lay between the germline ends. The CDR3 runs 14 residues. Germline CDR1 is SGHRS and CDR2 is YFSETQ. CDR3 DNA sequence: TGCGCCAGCAGCTTGGAGGGGCTTAGCGATACGCAGTATTTT. Its protein is CASSLEGLSDTQYF.

The chain is built from TRBV25-1 and TRBJ1-2; D unclear. CDR1 is MGHDK, CDR2 SYGVNS, per germline. CDR3 length: 16 residues. The ends were cut back, 0 bases at V and 5 bases at J, with 16 bases in the middle. DNA of the CDR3: TGTGCCAGCAGTGAATATTTGGTTGGAAGAGGATATGGCTACACCTTC. Protein product: CASSEYLVGRGYGYTF.

V and J are TRBV19 and TRBJ2-2, with 7 nucleotides matching TRBD2. The length of the CDR3 is 15 residues. The germline V gene encodes CDR1 LNHDA and CDR2 SQIVND (reference sequence). V shed 7 bases and J 5 bases; nucleotides not matched to a gene: 10. CDR3 nucleotide sequence: TGTGCCAGTATCCGGGAGAGTAGCGGGACCGGGGAGCTGTTTTTT. This translates into CASIRESSGTGELFF.

This clone was recorded once. The gene calls are TRBV19 and TRBJ1-2; perhaps TRBD1 as D (5 bases). Trimming took off 7 bases at V and 8 bases at J, with 14 bases between the two ends. This CDR3 has 12 amino acids. Per germline, CDR1 LNHDA and CDR2 SQIVND (reference sequence). DNA of the CDR3: TGTGCCAGTACGGAAGGGGCCAAAGGCTACACCTTC. It is translated as CASTEGAKGYTF.

This rearrangement joins TRBV4-2 to TRBJ2-2, with D maybe TRBD2 (5 bases). This CDR3 has 14 amino acids. Trimming took 3 bases from V and 7 from J, leaving 12 bases between them. CDR1 is LGHNA, CDR2 YNFKEQ, per germline. This CDR3 is CASSHSRGYGELFF. CDR3 nucleotide sequence: TGTGCCAGCAGCCATTCACGAGGGTACGGGGAGCTGTTTTTT.

This chain joins TRBV28 and TRBJ1-1, with D hard to call. Germline CDR1 and CDR2: MDHEN and SYDVKM. There are 14 residues in the CDR3. Trimming took 2 bases from V and 4 from J, leaving 11 bases between them. Here the CDR3 DNA reads TGTGCCAGCAGTTTACTGAGTCGGGGCACTGAAGCTTTCTTT. The encoded protein is CASSLLSRGTEAFF.

For the CDR3, the DNA is TGCGCCAGCAGCGAACGACAGGCGAATAATGAAAAACTGTTTTTT. Amino acid sequence: CASSERQANNEKLFF. The gene calls are TRBV5-1 and TRBJ1-4; TRBD1 is a possible D gene (6 bases). Germline CDR1 is SGHRS and CDR2 is YFSETQ. The CDR3 runs to 15 residues. V gave up 4 bases and J gave up 4 bases, with 14 bases separating them.

The rearrangement uses TRBV5-1 and TRBJ2-7; D is uncertain. CDR1 and CDR2 (germline): SGHRS, YFSETQ. The CDR3 has 10 residues. V lost 6 bases to trimming and J lost 6 bases, with 7 bases between them. CDR3 residues: CASIPGEQYF. Here the CDR3 DNA reads TGCGCCAGCATACCGGGCGAGCAGTACTTC.

This clone came up a few times. The chain carries TRBV28 and TRBJ1-4, with a weak D call TRBD1 (5 bases). V dropped 7 bases and J dropped 8 bases, with 20 bases sitting between them. CDR1 MDHEN and CDR2 SYDVKM come from the germline V gene. This CDR3 region has 15 residues. The CDR3 DNA reads as TGTGCCAGCACACACAGCGGGCAGGGAGGAGAAAAACTGTTTTTT. Translated: CASTHSGQGGEKLFF.

CDR3 nucleotides: TGTGCCAGCAGTGGGACAGGGGGCGACACTGAAGCTTTCTTT. Its protein is CASSGTGGDTEAFF. The V call is TRBV6-4, the J call TRBJ1-1; TRBD1 matches at 11 bases. Unmatched junction bases numbered 1, after V lost 4 bases and J lost 3 bases. This CDR3 contains 14 residues. Germline V gene data show CDR1 as MRHNA and CDR2 as SNTAGT.

This clone occurred many times. The chain carries TRBV28 and TRBJ1-5; TRBD1 matches at 7 bases. The germline V gene encodes CDR1 MDHEN and CDR2 SYDVKM. The CDR3 covers 15 residues. V gave up 4 bases and J gave up 3 bases; unmatched junction bases: 6. CDR3 sequence reads: CASSYDRADNQPQHF. CDR3 bases: TGTGCCAGCAGTTATGACAGGGCTGACAATCAGCCCCAGCATTTT.

This clone came up a few times. The rearrangement joins TRBV29-1 to TRBJ2-1; D is perhaps TRBD1 (6 bases). Trimming pared 8 bases from V and 5 bases from J, leaving 16 bases between. Per the germline V gene, CDR1 is SQVTM and CDR2 is ANQGSEA. The CDR3 spans 13 residues. CDR3 nucleotides: TGCAGCCCGAAGACAGGAGCCAACAATGAGCAGTTCTTC. This codes for CSPKTGANNEQFF.

The chain employs TRBV19 and TRBJ2-7; D possibly corresponds to TRBD1 (6 bases). Germline CDR1 is LNHDA and CDR2 is SQIVND (reference sequence). The CDR3 extends over 14 amino acids. Trimming pared 3 bases from V and 2 bases from J, leaving 11 bases between. CDR3 bases: TGTGCCAGTAGTATTGAGGCAGGGGCCTACGAGCAGTACTTC. This codes for CASSIEAGAYEQYF.

The chain links TRBV5-1 to TRBJ1-1; D possibly corresponds to TRBD1 (5 bases). V was shortened by 0 bases and J by 3 bases, with 15 bases between the two germline ends. The length of the CDR3 is 16 residues. Germline-derived CDR1 and CDR2 are SGHRS and YFSETQ. This CDR3 reads CASSLGQNLGDTEAFF. CDR3 DNA: TGCGCCAGCAGCTTGGGACAGAACCTAGGGGACACTGAAGCTTTCTTT.

This clone was counted a single time. The V gene is TRBV2, the J gene TRBJ1-2, with TRBD1 matching 7 bases. With V trimmed by 2 bases and J by 1 base, 7 bases remained unmatched. The CDR3 consists of 16 residues. Per germline, CDR1 SNHLY and CDR2 FYNNEI. The CDR3 is CASSERRDRHNYGYTF. The CDR3 region has the DNA TGTGCCAGCAGTGAACGGCGGGACAGACATAACTATGGCTACACCTTC.

In its sample, this clone is medium-sized. The chain has TRBV6-5 and TRBJ1-6; D is undetermined. The germline V and J ends were trimmed by 8 bases and 5 bases, with 13 bases remaining between them. CDR3 length equals 14 residues. Germline lookup yields CDR1 MNHEY and CDR2 SVGAGI. Here the CDR3 reads CASAGGKNNSPLHF. The CDR3 DNA sequence: TGTGCCAGCGCGGGAGGCAAAAATAATTCACCCCTCCACTTT.

The rearrangement links TRBV12-3 or TRBV12-4 to TRBJ2-7; 7 nucleotides line up with TRBD1. V shed 0 bases and J 9 bases; nucleotides not matched to a gene: 2. The CDR3 contains 12 residues. For the CDR3, the DNA is TGTGCCAGCAGTTTAGCGCGGACAGGGCAGTACTTC. Residues: CASSLARTGQYF.

The chain is built from TRBV7-2 and TRBJ2-3; a weak D match, TRBD1 (6 bases). The V end was cut by 1 base, the J end by 3 bases, with 11 bases between. Germline loops: CDR1 SGHTA, CDR2 FQGNSA. The CDR3 has 15 residues. As DNA, the CDR3 is TGTGCCAGCAGCTTAGTTGGGGGCGCGACAGATACGCAGTATTTT. Its translation is CASSLVGGATDTQYF.

The chain links TRBV6-5 to TRBJ1-6; D gene uncertain. Germline assignment: CDR1 MNHEY and CDR2 SVGAGI. The germline V and J ends were trimmed by 6 bases and 5 bases, with 11 bases remaining between them. The CDR3 spans 14 residues. CDR3 DNA: TGTGCCAGCAGACCAGGACTGGATAATTCACCCCTCCACTTT. Encoded protein: CASRPGLDNSPLHF.

This chain joins TRBV7-2 and TRBJ2-3, with TRBD2 matching over 10 bases. The CDR3 is made up of 17 amino acids. Looked up from germline, CDR1 is SGHTA and CDR2 is FQGNSA. The J segment lost 0 bases and the V segment lost 5 bases, leaving 8 bases of the junction unmatched. CDR3 DNA sequence: TGTGCCAGCAGCACTCCACTAGCGGGGTATAGCACAGATACGCAGTATTTT. Translation gives CASSTPLAGYSTDTQYF.

The V and J genes are TRBV2 and TRBJ2-4, with D perhaps TRBD1 (6 bases). This CDR3 contains 14 residues. Germline V lookup: CDR1 SNHLY, CDR2 FYNNEI. V was clipped by 8 bases and J by 7 bases, with 18 bases between them. This CDR3 is CASANQGYKNIQYF. In nucleotides, the CDR3 is TGTGCCAGCGCGAATCAGGGGTATAAGAACATTCAGTACTTC.

This clone was detected a few times. This rearrangement joins TRBV11-1 to TRBJ2-7, with 12 bases lining up with TRBD1. V lost 4 bases and J lost 4; bases outside the gene matches: 8. CDR1 and CDR2 (germline): SGHAT, FQDESV (reference sequence). This CDR3 contains 16 residues. The DNA of the CDR3 is TGTGCCAGCAGCTCTGCGGGGACAGGGGGCGGATACGAGCAGTACTTC. As protein: CASSSAGTGGGYEQYF.

This rearrangement joins TRBV29-1 to TRBJ2-7; TRBD1 might be the D (6 bases). The CDR3 runs 13 residues. Trimming removed 4 bases from V and 2 bases from J, with 12 bases in between. CDR1 is SQVTM, CDR2 ANQGSEA, per germline. CDR3: CSVAQGTTYEQYF. The CDR3 DNA is TGCAGCGTTGCTCAGGGGACAACCTACGAGCAGTACTTC.

The chain links TRBV6-2 or TRBV6-3 to TRBJ2-2; the D is unclear. Germline-derived CDR1 and CDR2 are MNHEY and SVGEGT. V shed 5 bases and J shed 5 bases, with 6 bases lying between them. This CDR3 is 12 amino acids long. DNA for the CDR3: TGTGCCAGCAGTACTAATACCGGGGAGCTGTTTTTT. This sequence encodes CASSTNTGELFF.

The chain joins TRBV18 to TRBJ2-7; TRBD2 matches 8 bases. The V gene end was trimmed by 4 bases and the J gene end by 2 bases; junction bases not matched to a gene: 10. The CDR3 runs 16 residues. Germline CDR1 is KGHSH and CDR2 is LQKENI. The CDR3 bases are TGTGCCAGCTCACTCCAAAGCCTAGCGGGCCCCTACGAGCAGTACTTC. Translating it yields CASSLQSLAGPYEQYF. Full variable domain (remainder filled in from reference TRBV18 and TRBJ2-7): NAGVMQNPRHLVRRRGQEARLRCSPMKGHSHVYWYRQLPEEGLKFMVYLQKENIIDESGMPKERFSAEFPKEGPSILRIQQVVRGDSAAYFCASSLQSLAGPYEQYFGPGTRLTVT.